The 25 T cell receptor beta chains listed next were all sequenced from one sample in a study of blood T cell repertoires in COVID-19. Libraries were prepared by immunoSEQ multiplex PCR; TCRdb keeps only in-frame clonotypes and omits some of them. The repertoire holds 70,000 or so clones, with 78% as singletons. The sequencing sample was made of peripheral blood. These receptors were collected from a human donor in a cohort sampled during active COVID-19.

CDR3 bases: TGTGCCAGCAGCCAAGAAACTATCTTTAGCGGGAGTAAAGTAGTTGAGCAGTTCTTC. Encoded protein: CASSQETIFSGSKVVEQFF. This chain connects TRBV14 to TRBJ2-1; the match to TRBD2 covers 9 bases. Germline V gene sequence: CDR1 SGHDN, CDR2 FVKESK. The CDR3 extends over 19 amino acids. V gave up 0 bases and J gave up 9 bases; unmatched junction bases: 18.

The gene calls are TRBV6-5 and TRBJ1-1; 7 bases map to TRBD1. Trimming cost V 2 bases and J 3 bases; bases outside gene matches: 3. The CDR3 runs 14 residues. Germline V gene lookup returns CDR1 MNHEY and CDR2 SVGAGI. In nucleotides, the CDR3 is TGTGCCAGCAGTTACGACAGGGAGTACACTGAAGCTTTCTTT. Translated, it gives CASSYDREYTEAFF.

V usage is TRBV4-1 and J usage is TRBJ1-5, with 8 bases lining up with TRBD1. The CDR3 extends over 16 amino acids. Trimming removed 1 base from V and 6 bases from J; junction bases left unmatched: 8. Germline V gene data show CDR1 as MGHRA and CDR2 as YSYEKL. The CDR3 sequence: CASSQAVVRGPQPQHF. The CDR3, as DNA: TGCGCCAGCAGCCAAGCGGTTGTCAGGGGGCCTCAGCCCCAGCATTTT.

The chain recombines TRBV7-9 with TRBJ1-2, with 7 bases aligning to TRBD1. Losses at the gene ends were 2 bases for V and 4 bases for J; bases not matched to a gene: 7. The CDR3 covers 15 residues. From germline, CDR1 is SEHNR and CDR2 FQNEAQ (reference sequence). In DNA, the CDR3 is TGTGCCAGCAGCTTATTTAGGGGGCTTGGCTATGGCTACACCTTC. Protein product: CASSLFRGLGYGYTF.

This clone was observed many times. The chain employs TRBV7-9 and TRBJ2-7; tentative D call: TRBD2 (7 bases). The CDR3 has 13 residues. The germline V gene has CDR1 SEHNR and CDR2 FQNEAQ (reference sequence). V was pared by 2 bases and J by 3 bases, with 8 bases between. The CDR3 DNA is TGTGCCAGCAGCTTAAGGGGGGGCTACGAGCAGTACTTC. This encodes CASSLRGGYEQYF.

The CDR3 here is CASSGQGAVAEAFF. In DNA, the CDR3 is TGTGCCAGCAGTGGACAGGGGGCGGTGGCTGAAGCTTTCTTT. This chain connects TRBV2 to TRBJ1-1; 10 bases fit TRBD1. The CDR3 length is 14 residues. V gave up 4 bases and J gave up 6 bases; unmatched junction bases: 5. Germline assignment: CDR1 SNHLY and CDR2 FYNNEI.

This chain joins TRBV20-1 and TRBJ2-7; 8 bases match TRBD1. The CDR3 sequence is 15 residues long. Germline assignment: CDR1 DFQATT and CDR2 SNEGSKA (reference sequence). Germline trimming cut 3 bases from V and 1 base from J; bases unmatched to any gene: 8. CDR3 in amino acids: CSASNPRTGSYEQYF. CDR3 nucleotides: TGCAGTGCTAGTAACCCTCGGACAGGGTCCTACGAGCAGTACTTC.

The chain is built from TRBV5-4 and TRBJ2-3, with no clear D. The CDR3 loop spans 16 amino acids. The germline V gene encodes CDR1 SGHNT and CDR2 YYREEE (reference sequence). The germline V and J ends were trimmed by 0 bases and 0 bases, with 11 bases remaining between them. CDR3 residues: CASSLGAVRSTDTQYF. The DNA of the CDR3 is TGTGCCAGCAGCTTGGGGGCCGTTCGAAGCACAGATACGCAGTATTTT. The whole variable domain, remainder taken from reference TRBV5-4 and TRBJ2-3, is ETGVTQSPTHLIKTRGQQVTLRCSSQSGHNTVSWYQQALGQGPQFIFQYYREEENGRGNFPPRFSGLQFPNYSSELNVNALELDDSALYLCASSLGAVRSTDTQYFGPGTRLTVL.

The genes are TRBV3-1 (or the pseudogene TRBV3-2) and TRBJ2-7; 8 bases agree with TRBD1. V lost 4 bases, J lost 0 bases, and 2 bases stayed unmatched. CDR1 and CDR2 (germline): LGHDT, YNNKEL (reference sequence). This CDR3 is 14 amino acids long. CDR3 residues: CASSLTGDSYEQYF. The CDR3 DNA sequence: TGTGCCAGCAGCCTGACAGGGGACTCCTACGAGCAGTACTTC.

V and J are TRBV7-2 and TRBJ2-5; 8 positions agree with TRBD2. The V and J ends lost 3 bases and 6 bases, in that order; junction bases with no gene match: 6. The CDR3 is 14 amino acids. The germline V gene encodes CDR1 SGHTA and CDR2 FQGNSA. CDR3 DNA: TGTGCCAGCAGCTTTCAGAGCGGGAGACAGACCCAGTACTTC. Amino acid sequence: CASSFQSGRQTQYF.

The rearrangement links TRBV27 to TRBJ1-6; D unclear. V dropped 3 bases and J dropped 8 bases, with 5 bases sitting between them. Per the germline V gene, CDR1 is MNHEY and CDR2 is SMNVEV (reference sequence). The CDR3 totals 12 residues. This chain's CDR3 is CASSFLDSPLHF. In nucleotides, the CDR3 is TGTGCCAGCAGTTTTCTCGATTCACCCCTCCACTTT.

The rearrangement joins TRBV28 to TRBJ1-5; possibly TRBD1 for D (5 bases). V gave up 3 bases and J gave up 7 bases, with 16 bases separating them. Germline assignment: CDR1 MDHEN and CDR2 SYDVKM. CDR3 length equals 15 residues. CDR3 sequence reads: CASSFIAGPHQPQHF. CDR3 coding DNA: TGTGCCAGCAGTTTTATTGCAGGGCCCCACCAGCCCCAGCATTTT.

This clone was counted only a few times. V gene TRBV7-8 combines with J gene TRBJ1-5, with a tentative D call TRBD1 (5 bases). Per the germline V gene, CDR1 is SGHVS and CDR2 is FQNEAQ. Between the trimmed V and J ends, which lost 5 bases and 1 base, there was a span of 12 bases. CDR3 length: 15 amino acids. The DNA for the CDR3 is TGTGCCAGCAGCCCACCAGGACAAAGCAATCAGCCCCAGCATTTT. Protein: CASSPPGQSNQPQHF.

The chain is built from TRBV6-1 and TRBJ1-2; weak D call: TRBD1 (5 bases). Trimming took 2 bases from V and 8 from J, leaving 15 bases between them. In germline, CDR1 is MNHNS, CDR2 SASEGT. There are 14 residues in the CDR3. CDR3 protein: CASSEWGREGGYTF. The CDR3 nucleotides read TGTGCCAGCAGTGAATGGGGGAGGGAGGGAGGCTACACCTTC.

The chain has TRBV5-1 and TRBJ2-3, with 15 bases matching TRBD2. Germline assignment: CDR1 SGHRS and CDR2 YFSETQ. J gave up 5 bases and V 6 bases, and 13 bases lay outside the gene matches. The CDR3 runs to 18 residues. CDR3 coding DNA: TGCGCCAGCAAACCAGGACTAGCGGGAGGGCCATACGGAGATACGCAGTATTTT. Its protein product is CASKPGLAGGPYGDTQYF.

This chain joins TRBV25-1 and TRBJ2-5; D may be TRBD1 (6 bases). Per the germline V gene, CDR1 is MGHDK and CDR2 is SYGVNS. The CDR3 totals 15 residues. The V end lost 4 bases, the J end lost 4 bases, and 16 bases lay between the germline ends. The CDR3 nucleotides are TGTGCCAGCAGTGCTGAACAGGGAGTTGGAGAGACCCAGTACTTC. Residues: CASSAEQGVGETQYF.

The CDR3 region has the DNA TGTGCCAGCAGGGGACAGGGGTGGCAGCCCCAGCATTTT. This codes for CASRGQGWQPQHF. The chain is built from TRBV2 and TRBJ1-5; 10 bases are shared with TRBD1. Germline lookup yields CDR1 SNHLY and CDR2 FYNNEI. The CDR3 covers 13 residues. J gave up 7 bases and V 6 bases, and 3 bases lay outside the gene matches.

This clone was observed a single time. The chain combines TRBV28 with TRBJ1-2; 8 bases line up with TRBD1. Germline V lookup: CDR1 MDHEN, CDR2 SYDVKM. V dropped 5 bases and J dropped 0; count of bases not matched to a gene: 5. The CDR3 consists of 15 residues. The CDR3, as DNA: TGTGCCAGCAGTCGCCCACAGGGGGCTAACTATGGCTACACCTTC. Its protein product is CASSRPQGANYGYTF.

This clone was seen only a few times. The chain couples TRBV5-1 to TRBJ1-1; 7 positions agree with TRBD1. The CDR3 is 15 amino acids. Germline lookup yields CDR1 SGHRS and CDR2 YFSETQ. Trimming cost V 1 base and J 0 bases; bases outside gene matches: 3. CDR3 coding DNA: TGCGCCAGCAGCTTGATGACAGGGTTGAACACTGAAGCTTTCTTT. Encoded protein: CASSLMTGLNTEAFF.

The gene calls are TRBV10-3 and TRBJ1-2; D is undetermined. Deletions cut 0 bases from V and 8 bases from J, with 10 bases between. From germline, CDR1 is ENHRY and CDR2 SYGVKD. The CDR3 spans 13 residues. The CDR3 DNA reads TGTGCCATCAGTGAGTCAGTCGAGAACGGCTACACCTTC. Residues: CAISESVENGYTF.

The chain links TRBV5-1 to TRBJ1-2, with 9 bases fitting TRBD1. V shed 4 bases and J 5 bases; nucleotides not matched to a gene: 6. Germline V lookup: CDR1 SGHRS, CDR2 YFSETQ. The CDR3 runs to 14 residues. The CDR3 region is CASSPGTGLYGYTF. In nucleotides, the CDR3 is TGCGCCAGCAGCCCCGGGACAGGGTTGTATGGCTACACCTTC. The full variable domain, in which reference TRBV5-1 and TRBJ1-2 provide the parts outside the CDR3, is KAGVTQTPRYLIKTRGQQVTLSCSPISGHRSVSWYQQTPGQGLQFLFEYFSETQRNKGNFPGRFSGRQFSNSRSEMNVSTLELGDSALYLCASSPGTGLYGYTFGSGTRLTVV.

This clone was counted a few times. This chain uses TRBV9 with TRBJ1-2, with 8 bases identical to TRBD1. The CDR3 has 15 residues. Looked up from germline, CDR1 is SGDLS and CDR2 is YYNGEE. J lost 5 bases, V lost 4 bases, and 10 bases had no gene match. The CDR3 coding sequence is TGTGCCAGCAGCCCCCAACAGGGGGTTAGGTATGGCTACACCTTC. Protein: CASSPQQGVRYGYTF.

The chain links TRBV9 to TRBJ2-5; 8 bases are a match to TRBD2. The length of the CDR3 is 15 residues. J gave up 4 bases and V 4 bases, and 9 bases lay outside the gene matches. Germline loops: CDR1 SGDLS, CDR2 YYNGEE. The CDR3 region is CASSLGTRTGETQYF. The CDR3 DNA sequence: TGTGCCAGCAGCCTCGGGACTAGGACGGGAGAGACCCAGTACTTC.

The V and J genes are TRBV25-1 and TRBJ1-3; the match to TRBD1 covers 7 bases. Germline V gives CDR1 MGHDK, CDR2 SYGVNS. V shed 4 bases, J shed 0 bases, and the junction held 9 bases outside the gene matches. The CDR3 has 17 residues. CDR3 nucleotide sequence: TGTGCCAGCAGTGGATGGACAGGTATAAACTCTGGAAACACCATATATTTT. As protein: CASSGWTGINSGNTIYF.

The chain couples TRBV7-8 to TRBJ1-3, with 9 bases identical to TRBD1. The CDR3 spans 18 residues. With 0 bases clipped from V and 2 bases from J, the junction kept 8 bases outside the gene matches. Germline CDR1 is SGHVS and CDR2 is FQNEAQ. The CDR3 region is CASSLAFTRTGAGNTIYF. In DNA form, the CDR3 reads TGTGCCAGCAGCTTAGCTTTTACTCGGACAGGGGCTGGAAACACCATATATTTT.